This is a list of T cell receptor beta chains from one sample in a study of blood T cell repertoires in COVID-19. Measured with immunoSEQ multiplex PCR; TCRdb has only the in-frame clones, and not every one. The repertoire holds around 170,000 clones, approximately 80% seen once, with under 15% in the top ten. Sequenced material: PBMCs or T cells enriched from blood (not recorded which). Every receptor here comes from a man in his fifties or sixties who had been exposed to COVID-19. Both conserved end residues are part of each CDR3. A D gene is named only where the DNA matches it firmly. Not every row has a clone size; where given, it reads once, few, many or a size class.

TRBD1 TRBJ1-1 14 NA TRBV6-4 TGTGCCAGCAGTGACGGGACAGAGAACACTGAAGCTTTCTTT CASSDGTENTEAFF
TRBD1 TRBJ1-1 11 few TRBV10-1 TGCGCCAACCAAGGACAGGGTAGGGCTTTCTTT CANQGQGRAFF
NA TRBJ1-4 16 NA TRBV29-1 TGCAGCGTGTCTCTGGTGGCAGGGTCTCTTGCTGAAAAACTGTTTTTT CSVSLVAGSLAEKLFF
NA TRBJ1-1 13 NA TRBV9 TGTGCCAGCAGCGTAGAGGACTTTGAGGGAGCTTTCTTT CASSVEDFEGAFF
NA TRBJ1-6 15 once TRBV6-5 TGTGCCAGCAGTTACTCTCCAGGGACTGATTCACCCCTCCACTTT CASSYSPGTDSPLHF
TRBD1 TRBJ2-3 15 once TRBV27 TGTGCCAGCAGTCCCACGGACAGGTTCACAGATACGCAGTATTTT CASSPTDRFTDTQYF
TRBD1 TRBJ2-2 16 NA TRBV7-9 TGTGCCAGCAGCCGTTACAGGGGGAACGACACCGGGGAGCTGTTTTTT CASSRYRGNDTGELFF
NA TRBJ2-7 15 NA TRBV11-2 TGTGCCAGCAGCTTAGAGCGGGCAGGCGGCTACGAGCAGTACTTC CASSLERAGGYEQYF
NA TRBJ2-1 12 NA TRBV29-1 TGCAGCGTTGATTTTGAGCACAATGAGCAGTTCTTC CSVDFEHNEQFF
NA TRBJ2-5 15 NA TRBV3-1/TRBV3-2 TGTGCCAGCAGCCATTGGGGCGGGACAGAAGAGACCCAGTACTTC CASSHWGGTEETQYF
TRBD1 TRBJ2-5 16 NA TRBV30 TGTGCCTGGAGTGTACAGGGGCAGGGCCTCCGGGAGACCCAGTACTTC CAWSVQGQGLRETQYF
TRBD2 TRBJ2-7 16 NA TRBV7-8 TGTGCCAGCAGCTTAGCCGGGATTAGCGGGAGCTACGAGCAGTACTTC CASSLAGISGSYEQYF
NA TRBJ2-1 12 NA TRBV29-1 TGCAGCGACAGACAGAATAACAATGAGCAGTTCTTC CSDRQNNNEQFF
NA TRBJ1-1 13 NA TRBV10-3 TGTGCCATCAGTGAGCATTCCAACACTGAAGCTTTCTTT CAISEHSNTEAFF
TRBD1 TRBJ1-4 14 NA TRBV7-9 TGTGCCAGCAGCCCCGGAGGGGGCGAAGAAAAACTGTTTTTT CASSPGGGEEKLFF
TRBD2 TRBJ2-1 14 NA TRBV27 TGTGCCAGCAGTTATAGCGGGACCTACAATGAGCAGTTCTTC CASSYSGTYNEQFF
NA TRBJ2-1 14 NA TRBV18 TGTGCCAGCTCAACCGAGAGCTCCTACAATGAGCAGTTCTTC CASSTESSYNEQFF
NA TRBJ2-1 12 NA TRBV5-4 TGTGCCAGCAGCAGGACAGTAAATGAGCAGTTCTTC CASSRTVNEQFF
NA TRBJ1-1 12 NA TRBV7-9 TGTGCCAGCAGCCTAACTTACACTGAAGCTTTCTTT CASSLTYTEAFF
NA TRBJ1-6 15 NA TRBV5-4 TGTGCCAGCAGCTCCGACCGGGGGGAGGGATCACCCCTCCACTTT CASSSDRGEGSPLHF
NA TRBJ2-7 13 NA TRBV6-1 TGTGCCAGCAGTGATACGCCGCGTTACGAGCAGTACTTC CASSDTPRYEQYF
NA TRBJ2-3 14 NA TRBV5-1 TGCGCCAGCAGCTTGGGTTACAGGACAGATACGCAGTATTTT CASSLGYRTDTQYF
TRBD1 TRBJ1-5 16 NA TRBV2 TGTGCCAGCAGTGAAAGCGAGGACAGGGTCAATCAGCCCCAGCATTTT CASSESEDRVNQPQHF
NA TRBJ1-1 15 NA TRBV7-2 TGTGCCAGCATCCCACCGGGGGTATTGAACACTGAAGCTTTCTTT CASIPPGVLNTEAFF
NA TRBJ1-1 13 NA TRBV19 TGTGCCAGTAGTACCCCGGGGGAAACTGAAGCTTTCTTT CASSTPGETEAFF
NA TRBJ2-1 11 NA TRBV12-3/TRBV12-4 TGTGCCAGCACTAGTTACGATGAGCAGTTCTTC CASTSYDEQFF
TRBD1 TRBJ2-2 14 NA TRBV6-5 TGTGCCAGCAGACAGGGGCCCTTAACCGGGGAGCTGTTTTTT CASRQGPLTGELFF
NA TRBJ1-2 13 once TRBV7-3 TGTGCCAGCAGCTTAGGGGAGGGCTATGGCTACACCTTC CASSLGEGYGYTF
NA TRBJ2-7 13 NA TRBV25-1 TGTGCCAGCAGGGACAGCTTAACCTACGAGCAGTACTTC CASRDSLTYEQYF
NA TRBJ1-4 14 NA TRBV5-5 TGTGCCAGCAGCTTGATAGCAACTAATGAAAAACTGTTTTTT CASSLIATNEKLFF
TRBD1 TRBJ2-5 15 NA TRBV6-6 TGTGCCAGCAGCCGAGGACAGGGGGTTCAAGAGACCCAGTACTTC CASSRGQGVQETQYF
NA TRBJ1-3 17 few TRBV21-1 TGTGCCAGCAGCAAAGCTGGGCAGGTAAGTTCTGGAAACACCATATATTTT CASSKAGQVSSGNTIYF
NA TRBJ2-7 13 once TRBV12-3/TRBV12-4 TGTGCCAGCAGTCGACGACAGACTTACGAGCAGTACTTC CASSRRQTYEQYF
NA TRBJ2-1 15 NA TRBV11-2 TGTGCCAGCAGCCCCATCCTCAGCTCCTACAATGAGCAGTTCTTC CASSPILSSYNEQFF
NA TRBJ1-2 15 NA TRBV19 TGTGCCAGTAGTGCCCCGGGACAAACCAACTATGGCTACACCTTC CASSAPGQTNYGYTF
TRBD1 TRBJ1-1 16 few TRBV5-5 TGTGCCAGCAGCCTTGGGACAGGGCTCCTAGACACTGAAGCTTTCTTT CASSLGTGLLDTEAFF